The rows below give T cell receptor beta chains drawn from one sample of a study of blood T cell repertoires in COVID-19. Only in-frame clones appear in the TCRdb table, and some are missing; sequencing was by immunoSEQ multiplex PCR. The data show about 210,000 clones, roughly four fifths seen once. The sample taken for sequencing was peripheral blood. Source of these receptors: a woman in her 40s with acute or convalescent COVID-19. The CDR3 runs from the conserved cysteine through the conserved F or W. A D gene is named only where the DNA matches it firmly. Clone size, where shown, is once, few, many, or a class for clones that have expanded.

clone_size: NA
v_call: TRBV24-1
j_call: TRBJ2-7
d_call: TRBD1
cdr3_aa: CATGPGTGVAHEQYF
cdr3_nt: TGTGCCACCGGCCCCGGGACAGGAGTAGCCCACGAGCAGTACTTC

clone_size: NA
v_call: TRBV6-5
j_call: TRBJ1-2
d_call: NA
cdr3_aa: CASTTGRDYGYTF
cdr3_nt: TGTGCCAGCACTACTGGGCGGGACTATGGCTACACCTTC

clone_size: NA
v_call: TRBV3-1/TRBV3-2
j_call: TRBJ1-6
d_call: TRBD1
cdr3_aa: CASSVQGGDSPLHF
cdr3_nt: TGTGCCAGCAGCGTACAGGGGGGGGATTCACCCCTCCACTTT

clone_size: NA
v_call: TRBV7-2
j_call: TRBJ1-1
d_call: TRBD1
cdr3_aa: CASSLVLGTGVVNTEAFF
cdr3_nt: TGTGCCAGCAGCTTAGTACTAGGGACAGGGGTTGTGAACACTGAAGCTTTCTTT

clone_size: NA
v_call: TRBV6-2/TRBV6-3
j_call: TRBJ2-4
d_call: NA
cdr3_aa: CASSPYLRENIQYF
cdr3_nt: TGTGCCAGCAGTCCGTATCTGAGGGAAAACATTCAGTACTTC

clone_size: once
v_call: TRBV28
j_call: TRBJ2-4
d_call: TRBD2
cdr3_aa: CASSFPFEQLAGETLAKNIQYF
cdr3_nt: TGTGCCAGCAGTTTCCCCTTTGAACAACTAGCGGGAGAAACCCTAGCCAAAAACATTCAGTACTTC

clone_size: once
v_call: TRBV5-1
j_call: TRBJ1-3
d_call: TRBD1
cdr3_aa: CASSRGQGANTIYF
cdr3_nt: TGCGCCAGCAGCCGGGGACAGGGGGCAAACACCATATATTTT

clone_size: NA
v_call: TRBV5-8
j_call: TRBJ1-4
d_call: NA
cdr3_aa: CASEGSFNEKLFF
cdr3_nt: TGTGCCAGCGAGGGCAGCTTTAATGAAAAACTGTTTTTT

clone_size: NA
v_call: TRBV7-8
j_call: TRBJ1-1
d_call: NA
cdr3_aa: CASSSLGVEAFF
cdr3_nt: TGTGCCAGCAGCTCCCTTGGAGTTGAAGCTTTCTTT

clone_size: NA
v_call: TRBV10-1
j_call: TRBJ2-3
d_call: NA
cdr3_aa: CASSESGDRDTQYF
cdr3_nt: TGCGCCAGCAGTGAGTCAGGAGACAGGGATACGCAGTATTTT

clone_size: NA
v_call: TRBV7-2
j_call: TRBJ2-7
d_call: NA
cdr3_aa: CASSPRQGSIEQYF
cdr3_nt: TGTGCCAGCAGCCCCAGGCAGGGATCAATCGAGCAGTACTTC

clone_size: NA
v_call: TRBV19
j_call: TRBJ1-4
d_call: TRBD1
cdr3_aa: CASSTTGGFEKLFF
cdr3_nt: TGTGCCAGTAGTACGACAGGGGGGTTTGAAAAACTGTTTTTT

clone_size: NA
v_call: TRBV7-6
j_call: TRBJ1-1
d_call: NA
cdr3_aa: CASSLSGLEAFF
cdr3_nt: TGTGCCAGCAGCTTATCAGGGCTAGAAGCTTTCTTT

clone_size: once
v_call: TRBV12-5
j_call: TRBJ1-4
d_call: NA
cdr3_aa: CASGLHNAEKLFF
cdr3_nt: TGTGCTAGTGGCCTCCACAACGCTGAAAAACTGTTTTTT

clone_size: NA
v_call: TRBV6-5
j_call: TRBJ2-7
d_call: NA
cdr3_aa: CASSYGRGYEQYF
cdr3_nt: TGTGCCAGCAGTTACGGCAGGGGCTACGAGCAGTACTTC

clone_size: NA
v_call: TRBV29-1
j_call: TRBJ1-2
d_call: TRBD1
cdr3_aa: CSVKQGGNGYTF
cdr3_nt: TGCAGCGTAAAACAGGGGGGGAATGGCTACACCTTC

clone_size: few
v_call: TRBV27
j_call: TRBJ2-7
d_call: NA
cdr3_aa: CASSQTGITRSKGNEQYF
cdr3_nt: TGTGCCAGCAGTCAAACCGGAATCACTAGATCAAAAGGAAACGAGCAGTACTTC

clone_size: few
v_call: TRBV7-8
j_call: TRBJ1-4
d_call: TRBD1
cdr3_aa: CASSSWDSYSTNEKLFF
cdr3_nt: TGTGCCAGCAGCTCCTGGGACAGCTACTCAACTAATGAAAAACTGTTTTTT

clone_size: NA
v_call: TRBV5-6
j_call: TRBJ2-7
d_call: NA
cdr3_aa: CASSLGGTTEGNEQYF
cdr3_nt: TGTGCCAGCAGCTTGGGTGGGACAACCGAAGGGAACGAGCAGTACTTC

clone_size: NA
v_call: TRBV7-6
j_call: TRBJ2-3
d_call: TRBD2
cdr3_aa: CASSLSGTTSTDTQYF
cdr3_nt: TGTGCCAGCAGCTTGAGTGGGACTACTAGCACAGATACGCAGTATTTT

clone_size: NA
v_call: TRBV28
j_call: TRBJ1-2
d_call: NA
cdr3_aa: CASSLGGAPGYTF
cdr3_nt: TGTGCCAGCAGTTTAGGGGGGGCGCCAGGCTACACCTTC

clone_size: NA
v_call: TRBV7-8
j_call: TRBJ2-3
d_call: NA
cdr3_aa: CASSLGIRGKLGTDTQYF
cdr3_nt: TGTGCCAGCAGCTTAGGGATCAGGGGAAAGTTGGGCACAGATACGCAGTATTTT

clone_size: NA
v_call: TRBV2
j_call: TRBJ2-2
d_call: NA
cdr3_aa: CASSPTLAGELFF
cdr3_nt: TGTGCCAGCAGTCCCACTTTAGCCGGGGAGCTGTTTTTT

clone_size: NA
v_call: TRBV7-8
j_call: TRBJ1-3
d_call: NA
cdr3_aa: CASRATGVDLSGNTIYF
cdr3_nt: TGTGCCAGCAGGGCTACGGGGGTCGATCTCTCTGGAAACACCATATATTTT

clone_size: NA
v_call: TRBV20-1
j_call: TRBJ2-3
d_call: TRBD2
cdr3_aa: CSASSGGQGDTQYF
cdr3_nt: TGCAGTGCTAGTAGCGGGGGCCAGGGAGATACGCAGTATTTT

clone_size: NA
v_call: TRBV7-2
j_call: TRBJ2-3
d_call: TRBD2
cdr3_aa: CASRKPTSGGPGTDTQYF
cdr3_nt: TGTGCCAGCAGGAAGCCCACTAGCGGGGGTCCGGGCACAGATACGCAGTATTTT

clone_size: few
v_call: TRBV6-5
j_call: TRBJ1-2
d_call: NA
cdr3_aa: CASRPGLYNYGYTF
cdr3_nt: TGTGCCAGCAGGCCGGGACTTTATAACTATGGCTACACCTTC

clone_size: NA
v_call: TRBV14
j_call: TRBJ2-2
d_call: TRBD1
cdr3_aa: CASRKQGTGELFF
cdr3_nt: TGTGCCAGCAGGAAACAGGGGACCGGGGAGCTGTTTTTT

clone_size: NA
v_call: TRBV27
j_call: TRBJ2-3
d_call: NA
cdr3_aa: CASSPLIKDNSKDTQYF
cdr3_nt: TGTGCCAGCAGCCCACTCATAAAGGACAATTCCAAGGATACGCAGTATTTT

clone_size: NA
v_call: TRBV7-9
j_call: TRBJ2-1
d_call: TRBD1
cdr3_aa: CASSPRTGGNEQFF
cdr3_nt: TGTGCCAGCAGCCCGCGGACAGGGGGCAATGAGCAGTTCTTC

clone_size: NA
v_call: TRBV24-1
j_call: TRBJ2-3
d_call: NA
cdr3_aa: CATQSGGGADTQYF
cdr3_nt: TGTGCCACCCAAAGCGGAGGGGGCGCAGATACGCAGTATTTT

clone_size: NA
v_call: TRBV12-5
j_call: TRBJ2-1
d_call: TRBD2
cdr3_aa: CASGPSPAGEVYEQFF
cdr3_nt: TGTGCTAGTGGTCCCTCCCCTGCGGGAGAAGTCTATGAGCAGTTCTTC

clone_size: NA
v_call: TRBV24-1
j_call: TRBJ2-5
d_call: TRBD2
cdr3_aa: CATSVAGDRETQYF
cdr3_nt: TGTGCCACCAGTGTAGCGGGAGATCGGGAGACCCAGTACTTC

clone_size: NA
v_call: TRBV6-5
j_call: TRBJ1-6
d_call: NA
cdr3_aa: CASREGEVQNSPLHF
cdr3_nt: TGTGCCAGCAGGGAGGGCGAGGTTCAAAATTCACCCCTCCACTTT

clone_size: few
v_call: TRBV7-8
j_call: TRBJ1-2
d_call: TRBD1
cdr3_aa: CASSLEGALTPNYGYTF
cdr3_nt: TGTGCCAGCAGCTTAGAGGGGGCACTCACCCCTAACTATGGCTACACCTTC

clone_size: once
v_call: TRBV5-1
j_call: TRBJ1-2
d_call: TRBD1
cdr3_aa: CASSLPGTGAFWGYTF
cdr3_nt: TGCGCCAGCAGCTTGCCCGGGACAGGGGCTTTTTGGGGCTACACCTTC